Listed below are T cell receptor beta chains from one sample, sequenced in a study of cytomegalovirus exposure and HLA in healthy donors. Here immunoSEQ multiplex PCR was the method, and the copy in TCRdb shows in-frame clones only, minus some. The sample includes tens of thousands of clones, 80% of them seen just once. Sample: PBMCs. The receptors shown here come from a male donor in good health and CMV-seronegative. The conserved cysteine and the conserved F or W are not part of the CDR3 here.

v_gene | len | CDR3aa
TRBV29-1 | 12 | SVKGRGRNYGYT
TRBV30 | 11 | ARRWETNYGYT
TRBV6-1 | 12 | ASSVTGVGYEQY
TRBV6-6 | 12 | ASSPADSPYEQY
TRBV19 | 14 | ASSIGGSGGFETQY
TRBV9 | 11 | ASSVGLLSEQY
TRBV18 | 17 | ASSGSGLAGTQLPYEQY
TRBV11-1 | 13 | ASSFRGQGNNEQF
TRBV4-2 | 14 | ASSQDGTSYNNEQF
TRBV6-6 | 12 | ASSYSGSNSPLH
TRBV2 | 13 | AINNSGGRTDTQY
TRBV9 | 12 | ASSPDTGNYGYT
TRBV4-3 | 14 | ASSPAVAGGPDTQY
TRBV7-2 | 10 | ASSLLTDTQY
TRBV28 | 14 | ASSLFVNRENSPLH